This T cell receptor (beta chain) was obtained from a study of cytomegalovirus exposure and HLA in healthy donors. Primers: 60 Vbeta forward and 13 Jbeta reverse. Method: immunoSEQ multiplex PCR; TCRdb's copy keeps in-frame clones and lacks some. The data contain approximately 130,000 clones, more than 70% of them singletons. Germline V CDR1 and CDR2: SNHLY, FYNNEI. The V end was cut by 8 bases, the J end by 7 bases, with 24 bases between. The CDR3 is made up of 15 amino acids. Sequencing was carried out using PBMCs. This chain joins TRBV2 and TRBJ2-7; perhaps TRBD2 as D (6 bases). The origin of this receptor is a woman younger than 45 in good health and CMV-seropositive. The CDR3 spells CASSWAGLPSGEQYF. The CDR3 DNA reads TGTGCCAGCTCCTGGGCGGGACTCCCCTCGGGGGAGCAGTACTTC.